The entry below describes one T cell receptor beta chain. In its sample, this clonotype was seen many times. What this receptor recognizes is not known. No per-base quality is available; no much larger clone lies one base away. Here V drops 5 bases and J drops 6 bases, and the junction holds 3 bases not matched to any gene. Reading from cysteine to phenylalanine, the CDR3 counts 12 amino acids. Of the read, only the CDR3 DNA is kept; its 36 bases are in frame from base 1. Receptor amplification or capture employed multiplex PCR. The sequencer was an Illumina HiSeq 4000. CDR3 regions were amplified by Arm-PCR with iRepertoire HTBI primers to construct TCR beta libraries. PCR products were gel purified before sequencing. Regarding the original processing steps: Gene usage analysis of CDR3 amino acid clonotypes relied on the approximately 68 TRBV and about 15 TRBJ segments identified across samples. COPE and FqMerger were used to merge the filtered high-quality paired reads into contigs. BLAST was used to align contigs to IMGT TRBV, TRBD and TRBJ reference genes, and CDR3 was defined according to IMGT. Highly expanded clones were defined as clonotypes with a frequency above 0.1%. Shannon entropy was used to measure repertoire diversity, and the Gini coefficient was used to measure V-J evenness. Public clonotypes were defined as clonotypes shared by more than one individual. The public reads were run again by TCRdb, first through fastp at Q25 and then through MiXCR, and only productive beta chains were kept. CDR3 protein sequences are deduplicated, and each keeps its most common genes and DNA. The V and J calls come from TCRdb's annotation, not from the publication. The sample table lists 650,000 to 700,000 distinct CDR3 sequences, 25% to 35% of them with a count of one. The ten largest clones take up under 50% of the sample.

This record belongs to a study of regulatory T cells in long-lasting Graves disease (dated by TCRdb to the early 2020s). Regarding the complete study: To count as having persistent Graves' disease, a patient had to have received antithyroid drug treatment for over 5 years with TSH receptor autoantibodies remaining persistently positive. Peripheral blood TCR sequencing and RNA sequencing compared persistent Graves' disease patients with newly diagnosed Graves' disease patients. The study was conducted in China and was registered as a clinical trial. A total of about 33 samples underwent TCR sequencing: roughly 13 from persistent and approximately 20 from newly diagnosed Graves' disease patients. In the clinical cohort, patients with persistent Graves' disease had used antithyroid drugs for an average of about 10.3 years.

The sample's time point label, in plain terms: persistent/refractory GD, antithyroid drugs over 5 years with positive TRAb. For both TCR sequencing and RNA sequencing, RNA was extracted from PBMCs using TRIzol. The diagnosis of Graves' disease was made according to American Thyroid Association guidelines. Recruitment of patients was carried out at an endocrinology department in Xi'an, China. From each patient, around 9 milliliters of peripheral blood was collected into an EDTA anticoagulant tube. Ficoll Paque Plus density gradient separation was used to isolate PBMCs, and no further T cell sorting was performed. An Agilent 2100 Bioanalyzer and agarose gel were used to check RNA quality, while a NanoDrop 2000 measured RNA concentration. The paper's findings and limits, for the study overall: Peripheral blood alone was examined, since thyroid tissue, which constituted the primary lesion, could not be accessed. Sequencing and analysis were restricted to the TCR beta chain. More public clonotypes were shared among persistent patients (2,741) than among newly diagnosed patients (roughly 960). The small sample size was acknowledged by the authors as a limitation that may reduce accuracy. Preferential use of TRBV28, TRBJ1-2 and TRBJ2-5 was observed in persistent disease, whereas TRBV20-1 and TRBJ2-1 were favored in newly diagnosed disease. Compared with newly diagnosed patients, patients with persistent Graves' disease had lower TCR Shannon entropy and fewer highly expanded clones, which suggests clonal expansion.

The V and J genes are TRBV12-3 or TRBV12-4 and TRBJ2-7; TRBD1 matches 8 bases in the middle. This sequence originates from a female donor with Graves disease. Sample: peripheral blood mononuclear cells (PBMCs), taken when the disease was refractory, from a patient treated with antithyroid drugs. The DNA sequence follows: TGTGCCAGCAGTCAGGACAGGGTCGAGCAGTACTTC. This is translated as CASSQDRVEQYF.